The clone carrying this T cell receptor (beta chain) has a count of ten or more. Its specificity is not known. Noted time point: patch test 2, 6 weeks after DPC sensitization. The sample's treatment: therapeutic diphenylcyclopropenone sensitization with weekly scalp DPC. Total RNA was isolated from whole blood that had not been fractionated. J was trimmed by 5 bases and V by 7 bases; bases with no gene match: 8. The CDR3 totals 14 residues. From germline, CDR1 is SQVTM and CDR2 ANQGSEA. This sample is drawn from a study of human T cells and chemical hapten exposure. Study context: Patch tests put 0.01% DPC on the upper back, read at 6 days.

Findings and limits, study-wide: Once DPC sensitization occurred, TCRs above 1 in 1000 frequency showed no change.

The study's library attached unique molecular identifiers to single cDNA molecules. TCRdb re-analysed the RACE reads in MiXCR, keeping a single row per CDR3 protein. This sample has some 89,000 distinct CDR3 sequences, with 10% to 13% found just once. The receptor was derived from a woman younger than 45 with alopecia areata. Some clones in this sample may be carry-over from other donors' samples. Specimen: whole blood, collected in connection with sensitization to the hapten diphenylcyclopropenone (DPC). This chain links TRBV29-1 with TRBJ1-4, with 9 nucleotides matching TRBD1. This chain's CDR3 is CSAAPGTGNEKLFF. The CDR3 DNA reads TGCAGCGCCGCCCCCGGGACAGGGAATGAAAAACTGTTTTTT.